One and the same sample provided the 22 T cell receptor beta chains below, sequenced in a study of graft-versus-host responses after intestinal transplantation. The repertoire was sequenced with immunoSEQ multiplex PCR; TCRdb's copy has only in-frame clones and lacks some. The table has 75,000 to 100,000 clones, about four fifths seen once. The antigens these receptors bind are not known. Specimen: unstimulated CD8+ T cells sorted from spleen or lymph node cells, collected before intestinal transplant. Receptors originate from a human donor who received an intestinal transplant.

The rearrangement joins TRBV13 to TRBJ2-7; 8 bases line up with TRBD1. Germline lookup yields CDR1 PRHDT and CDR2 FYEKMQ (reference sequence). The CDR3 has 14 residues. V gave up 3 bases and J gave up 5 bases; unmatched junction bases: 6. The CDR3 region is CASSFTGGEDEQYF. CDR3 in DNA: TGTGCCAGCAGCTTCACAGGGGGTGAGGACGAGCAGTACTTC.

For this clone: Within the sample, other DNA sequences also encode this same CDR3. J is TRBJ2-7 and V is TRBV2; 9 bases fit TRBD1. This CDR3 region has 12 residues. The germline CDR1 and CDR2 sequences are SNHLY and FYNNEI. With 9 bases clipped from V and 4 bases from J, the junction kept 4 bases outside the gene matches. CDR3 nucleotides: TGTGCCAGTGTGGACAGGGGATACGAGCAGTACTTC. Translated, it gives CASVDRGYEQYF. The full variable domain, in which reference TRBV2 and TRBJ2-7 provide the parts outside the CDR3, is EPEVTQTPSHQVTQMGQEVILRCVPISNHLYFYWYRQILGQKVEFLVSFYNNEISEKSEIFDDQFSVERPDGSNFTLKIRSTKLEDSAMYFCASVDRGYEQYFGPGTRLTVT.

The V call is TRBV4-1, the J call TRBJ2-2; D unresolved. This CDR3 is built from 16 residues. Deletions cut 0 bases from V and 4 bases from J, with 12 bases between. Germline lookup yields CDR1 MGHRA and CDR2 YSYEKL. This CDR3 is CASSQDRGFTTGELFF. DNA for the CDR3: TGCGCCAGCAGCCAAGATCGAGGCTTCACCACCGGGGAGCTGTTTTTT.

The sample holds one count of this clone. The chain is built from TRBV6-6 and TRBJ2-5; a possible D gene is TRBD1 (6 bases). The CDR3 loop spans 15 amino acids. Between the trimmed V and J ends, which lost 4 bases and 5 bases, there was a span of 17 bases. The germline V gene encodes CDR1 MNHNY and CDR2 SVGAGI (reference sequence). CDR3 loop: CASSLQGMELETQYF. The CDR3 DNA sequence: TGTGCCAGCAGTTTGCAGGGGATGGAGTTGGAGACCCAGTACTTC.

V and J are TRBV28 and TRBJ2-3; D not certain. Trimming took 4 bases from V and 2 from J, leaving 1 base between them. Germline CDR1 reads MDHEN; CDR2 reads SYDVKM. The CDR3 has 11 residues. The CDR3 DNA reads TGTGCCAGCAGTTACACAGATACGCAGTATTTT. It is translated as CASSYTDTQYF.

This chain connects TRBV6-5 to TRBJ1-1; a possible D gene is TRBD1 (6 bases). The CDR3 spans 14 residues. V dropped 2 bases and J dropped 8 bases, with 15 bases sitting between them. Germline CDR1 is MNHEY and CDR2 is SVGAGI. CDR3 nucleotide sequence: TGTGCCAGCAGTTACGGCTTTCGGGGACAAGAAGCTTTCTTT. It specifies CASSYGFRGQEAFF.

The chain links TRBV4-1 to TRBJ1-3; no clear D gene. This CDR3 is built from 16 residues. V was clipped by 0 bases and J by 6 bases, with 15 bases between them. CDR1 and CDR2 from the germline V gene are MGHRA and YSYEKL. This CDR3 reads CASSQDWGFRQNTIYF. The CDR3 DNA reads as TGCGCCAGCAGCCAAGATTGGGGATTCAGGCAAAACACCATATATTTT.

To note about this clone: The same CDR3 arises from other DNA sequences in this sample as well. This chain joins TRBV20-1 and TRBJ1-1; D uncertain. Germline V gene data show CDR1 as DFQATT and CDR2 as SNEGSKA (reference sequence). The CDR3 has 11 amino acids. Trimming shortened V by 3 bases and J by 0 bases, and 2 bases separated the two germline ends. The chain's CDR3 is CSARLNTEAFF. The CDR3 bases are TGCAGTGCTAGGCTGAACACTGAAGCTTTCTTT.

The V and J genes are TRBV6-5 and TRBJ1-6; 7 nucleotides line up with TRBD1. CDR1 MNHEY and CDR2 SVGAGI come from the germline V gene. The junction had 5 bases not matched to a gene; V was cut back by 5 bases and J by 7 bases. The CDR3 loop spans 14 amino acids. The CDR3 bases are TGTGCCAGCAGTAACCGGGACAGCAATTCACCCCTCCACTTT. Translation gives CASSNRDSNSPLHF.

The chain carries TRBV6-5 and TRBJ2-3; D unresolved. The CDR3 totals 12 residues. Trimming cost V 7 bases and J 8 bases, with 13 bases left between them. Germline V CDR1 and CDR2: MNHEY, SVGAGI. CDR3 sequence reads: CASTLDGRTQYF. CDR3 sequence (DNA): TGTGCCAGCACCCTAGACGGTCGTACGCAGTATTTT.

The V and J genes are TRBV11-2 and TRBJ1-2; D may be TRBD1 (6 bases). From germline, CDR1 is SGHAT and CDR2 FQNNGV. The CDR3 covers 15 residues. Trimming shortened V by 0 bases and J by 3 bases, and 11 bases separated the two germline ends. The CDR3 reads CASSLEAQGDYGYTF. CDR3 in DNA: TGTGCCAGCAGCTTAGAGGCACAGGGAGACTATGGCTACACCTTC.

The rearrangement joins TRBV19 to TRBJ2-7; possible D gene TRBD1, 7 bases. V was trimmed by 0 bases and J by 7 bases, leaving 10 bases between them. The CDR3 runs to 13 residues. Germline loops: CDR1 LNHDA, CDR2 SQIVND (reference sequence). CDR3 protein: CASSIDPGGEQYF. The CDR3 DNA reads TGTGCCAGTAGTATAGATCCAGGGGGGGAGCAGTACTTC. Full variable domain (remainder filled in from reference TRBV19 and TRBJ2-7): DGGITQSPKYLFRKEGQNVTLSCEQNLNHDAMYWYRQDPGQGLRLIYYSQIVNDFQKGDIAEGYSVSREKKESFPLTVTSAQKNPTAFYLCASSIDPGGEQYFGPGTRLTVT.

This clone appeared a single time. The chain carries TRBV6-5 and TRBJ2-5, with TRBD2 identical over 8 bases. Trimming at V came to 0 bases and at J to 4 bases, leaving 7 bases not matched to a gene. Germline V gene lookup returns CDR1 MNHEY and CDR2 SVGAGI. The CDR3 runs 16 residues. As DNA, the CDR3 is TGTGCCAGCAGTTACTCGACGGGGCTAGCGGGAGAGACCCAGTACTTC. Protein sequence: CASSYSTGLAGETQYF.

In this sample, this clone turned up once. The V and J genes are TRBV28 and TRBJ1-2; possibly TRBD1 for D (5 bases). Germline V gene lookup returns CDR1 MDHEN and CDR2 SYDVKM. The CDR3 extends over 14 amino acids. Deletions cut 3 bases from V and 1 base from J, with 9 bases between. CDR3 residues: CASSLEGVNYGYTF. The CDR3 DNA is TGTGCCAGCAGTTTGGAAGGGGTTAACTATGGCTACACCTTC.

The chain is built from TRBV9 and TRBJ2-3; TRBD1 matches at 7 bases. The germline V gene has CDR1 SGDLS and CDR2 YYNGEE. CDR3 size: 14 residues. V dropped 4 bases and J dropped 4; count of bases not matched to a gene: 6. DNA for the CDR3: TGTGCCAGCAGCTCAAGGACAGGCCCAGATACGCAGTATTTT. Encoded protein: CASSSRTGPDTQYF. Full variable domain (remainder filled in from reference TRBV9 and TRBJ2-3): DSGVTQTPKHLITATGQRVTLRCSPRSGDLSVYWYQQSLDQGLQFLIQYYNGEERAKGNILERFSAQQFPDLHSELNLSSLELGDSALYFCASSSRTGPDTQYFGPGTRLTVL.

The rearrangement links TRBV13 to TRBJ1-2; 7 nucleotides agree with TRBD1. V lost 6 bases, J lost 4 bases, and 8 bases stayed unmatched. Germline V gene data show CDR1 as PRHDT and CDR2 as FYEKMQ (reference sequence). The CDR3 runs to 14 residues. Here the CDR3 DNA reads TGTGCCAGCAGGCCAACAGGGGTGTCCTATGGCTACACCTTC. Protein sequence: CASRPTGVSYGYTF.

The V gene is TRBV10-3, the J gene TRBJ1-1, with TRBD1 as a possible D gene (6 bases). CDR1 is ENHRY and CDR2 is SYGVKD in the germline V gene. The CDR3 consists of 12 residues. V lost 9 bases to trimming and J lost 0 bases, with 8 bases between them. Written as DNA, the CDR3 is TGTGCCATTGGACAGCTGAACACTGAAGCTTTCTTT. This encodes CAIGQLNTEAFF.

The chain is built from TRBV10-2 and TRBJ1-6, with 7 bases lining up with TRBD1. Trimming removed 7 bases from V and 0 bases from J; junction bases left unmatched: 3. Germline-derived CDR1 and CDR2 are WSHSY and SAAADI. The CDR3 is 15 residues long. The CDR3 loop reads CASTGGSSYNSPLHF. The CDR3, as DNA: TGCGCCAGCACAGGGGGGAGCTCCTATAATTCACCCCTCCACTTT.

The chain combines TRBV6-5 with TRBJ1-6, with 7 bases identical to TRBD1. Looked up from germline, CDR1 is MNHEY and CDR2 is SVGAGI. V gave up 5 bases and J gave up 6 bases; unmatched junction bases: 7. There are 15 residues in the CDR3. This chain's CDR3 is CASSLTTGLNSPLHF. DNA of the CDR3: TGTGCCAGCAGTCTTACGACAGGGCTTAATTCACCCCTCCACTTT.

The genes are TRBV7-9 and TRBJ2-7; 8 bases match TRBD1. Germline-derived CDR1 and CDR2 are SEHNR and FQNEAQ (reference sequence). The ends lost 4 bases at V and 5 bases at J; junction bases unmatched: 10. This CDR3 has 15 amino acids. The CDR3 is CASSSTGVGVNEQYF. Written as DNA, the CDR3 is TGTGCCAGCAGCTCGACAGGGGTTGGGGTCAACGAGCAGTACTTC. The whole variable domain, filled in from reference TRBV7-9 and TRBJ2-7, reads DTGVSQNPRHKITKRGQNVTFRCDPISEHNRLYWYRQTLGQGPEFLTYFQNEAQLEKSRLLSDRFSAERPKGSFSTLEIQRTEQGDSAMYLCASSSTGVGVNEQYFGPGTRLTVT.

The chain is built from TRBV11-2 and TRBJ2-7; 10 bases fit TRBD2. Germline V gene sequence: CDR1 SGHAT, CDR2 FQNNGV. The CDR3 extends over 15 amino acids. The junction had 10 bases not matched to a gene; V was cut back by 6 bases and J by 5 bases. CDR3 protein: CASRPIAGGGNEQYF. The CDR3 DNA reads TGTGCCAGCAGACCTATAGCGGGAGGTGGAAACGAGCAGTACTTC.

This clone was recorded once. The CDR3, as DNA: TGCGCCAGCAGCTTTGGGGGGGAGGCCCCCTACGAGCAGTACTTC. Protein: CASSFGGEAPYEQYF. The genes are TRBV5-1 and TRBJ2-7, with 7 bases fitting TRBD2. The CDR3 sequence is 15 residues long. The ends lost 2 bases at V and 2 bases at J; junction bases unmatched: 7. CDR1 is SGHRS, CDR2 YFSETQ, per germline.